The 27 T cell receptor beta chains in this list originate from one sample, sequenced in a study of blood T cell repertoires in COVID-19. TCRdb's table, derived via immunoSEQ multiplex PCR, lists solely in-frame clones and lacks some. The sample records some 350,000 clones, roughly 89% being singletons. The sequenced sample was peripheral blood. These receptors originate from a man between 18 and 29 years old with active or convalescent COVID-19.

This sequence joins TRBV9 and TRBJ2-1, with 15 bases fitting TRBD2. The CDR3 runs to 18 residues. J lost 2 bases, V lost 3 bases, and 6 bases had no gene match. The germline CDR1 and CDR2 sequences are SGDLS and YYNGEE. CDR3 DNA: TGTGCCAGCAGCGCCCAAGGACTAGCGGGAGGGCCCTACAATGAGCAGTTCTTC. Translation gives CASSAQGLAGGPYNEQFF.

This chain joins TRBV3-1 (or the pseudogene TRBV3-2) and TRBJ2-1; 8 nucleotides agree with TRBD2. V lost 2 bases and J lost 6; bases outside the gene matches: 24. The CDR3 is 21 residues long. From germline, CDR1 is LGHDT and CDR2 YNNKEL (reference sequence). The CDR3 loop is CASSQFSPLGVSGVLGNEQFF. The CDR3 coding sequence is TGTGCCAGCAGCCAATTCTCTCCCCTGGGGGTTAGCGGGGTCTTAGGCAATGAGCAGTTCTTC.

The DNA of the CDR3 is TGTGCCAGCAGCGTAGAGGGGGGGAGTCAGCCCCAGCATTTT. Translation: CASSVEGGSQPQHF. The chain combines TRBV9 with TRBJ1-5; D may be TRBD1 (6 bases). This CDR3 has 14 residues. Trimming took off 0 bases at V and 6 bases at J, with 10 bases between the two ends. In germline, CDR1 is SGDLS, CDR2 YYNGEE.

The J gene is TRBJ2-1, the V gene TRBV28; 10 bases line up with TRBD2. Germline lookup yields CDR1 MDHEN and CDR2 SYDVKM. The CDR3 is 19 amino acids. With 1 base clipped from V and 6 bases from J, the junction kept 15 bases outside the gene matches. In DNA form, the CDR3 reads TGTGCCAGCAGTTTATTTGTTAGCGGGGGGTCGAGGGGCCTCAATGAGCAGTTCTTC. It codes for CASSLFVSGGSRGLNEQFF.

The chain recombines TRBV6-4 with TRBJ2-7, with TRBD2 matching 9 bases. CDR3 length: 11 amino acids. CDR1 is MRHNA, CDR2 SNTAGT, per germline. Germline trimming cut 6 bases from V and 6 bases from J; bases unmatched to any gene: 0. The CDR3 DNA reads as TGTGCCAGCAGGCGGGAGGGCGAGCAGTACTTC. Translated, it gives CASRREGEQYF.

The chain uses TRBV19 and TRBJ1-6; perhaps TRBD1 as D (6 bases). Germline V gene lookup returns CDR1 LNHDA and CDR2 SQIVND (reference sequence). There are 17 residues in the CDR3. V dropped 1 base and J dropped 0 bases, with 10 bases sitting between them. DNA of the CDR3: TGTGCCAGTAGTATAGGTAGAGGGGGCTCCTATAATTCACCCCTCCACTTT. This encodes CASSIGRGGSYNSPLHF.

The chain couples TRBV5-1 to TRBJ2-3; D is undetermined. Germline values: CDR1 SGHRS, CDR2 YFSETQ. V lost 2 bases and J lost 2, with 15 bases in between. This CDR3 has 16 residues. CDR3 coding DNA: TGCGCCAGCAGCTTACGACGGCCGGGTGTCACAGATACGCAGTATTTT. This encodes CASSLRRPGVTDTQYF.

The chain couples TRBV2 to TRBJ1-2, with D perhaps matching TRBD1 (5 bases). This CDR3 region has 13 residues. Germline V gives CDR1 SNHLY, CDR2 FYNNEI. The ends were cut back, 2 bases at V and 4 bases at J, with 8 bases in the middle. CDR3 protein: CASSERQIYGYTF. The CDR3 region has the DNA TGTGCCAGCAGTGAACGACAGATCTATGGCTACACCTTC.

The genes are TRBV5-1 and TRBJ2-2; D is uncertain. CDR3 length equals 14 residues. Trimming removed 4 bases at V and 2 bases at J, with 9 bases between. Germline V gives CDR1 SGHRS, CDR2 YFSETQ. The CDR3 is CASSLGVNTGELFF. The DNA of the CDR3 is TGCGCCAGCAGCCTTGGAGTAAACACCGGGGAGCTGTTTTTT. Together with reference TRBV5-1 and TRBJ2-2, the CDR3 gives the full variable domain: KAGVTQTPRYLIKTRGQQVTLSCSPISGHRSVSWYQQTPGQGLQFLFEYFSETQRNKGNFPGRFSGRQFSNSRSEMNVSTLELGDSALYLCASSLGVNTGELFFGEGSRLTVL.

The gene calls are TRBV28 and TRBJ1-2; 7 bases align to TRBD1. The V segment lost 1 base and the J segment 7 bases; nucleotides outside the gene matches: 0. This CDR3 comprises 12 residues. Germline V CDR1 and CDR2: MDHEN, SYDVKM. The CDR3 nucleotides are TGTGCCAGCAGTTTATCAGGGGGTGGCTACACCTTC. Translation: CASSLSGGGYTF.

The chain has TRBV6-2 or TRBV6-3 and TRBJ1-3; TRBD1 agrees at 7 bases. V trimming: 6 bases; J trimming: 7 bases; junction bases outside the gene matches: 9. The length of the CDR3 is 14 residues. The germline V gene has CDR1 MNHEY and CDR2 SVGEGT. In nucleotides, the CDR3 is TGTGCCAGCAGCCTCAGGACAGGAGCGAACACCATATATTTT. It yields the protein CASSLRTGANTIYF.

The sample holds a few counts of this clone. The chain has TRBV9 and TRBJ1-1; weak D call: TRBD1 (6 bases). Germline V gene sequence: CDR1 SGDLS, CDR2 YYNGEE. V gave up 8 bases and J gave up 3 bases, with 17 bases separating them. The CDR3 is 14 amino acids. The CDR3 is CASGKGVLDTEAFF. The CDR3, as DNA: TGTGCCAGTGGAAAGGGGGTTCTGGACACTGAAGCTTTCTTT.

This clone was observed a single time. This chain uses TRBV11-3 with TRBJ1-6, with D hard to call. The CDR3 is 15 amino acids. Trimming took off 5 bases at V and 7 bases at J, with 15 bases between the two ends. The V gene's germline CDR1 is SGHNT and CDR2 YENEEA. CDR3 in amino acids: CASSPPVMTNSPLHF. DNA of the CDR3: TGTGCCAGCAGCCCCCCCGTAATGACAAATTCACCCCTCCACTTT. The variable domain in full, completed from reference TRBV11-3 and TRBJ1-6, reads EAGVVQSPRYKIIEKKQPVAFWCNPISGHNTLYWYLQNLGQGPELLIRYENEEAVDDSQLPKDRFSAERLKGVDSTLKIQPAELGDSAVYLCASSPPVMTNSPLHFGNGTRLTVT.

The chain is built from TRBV9 and TRBJ2-1; weak D call: TRBD1 (6 bases). The CDR3 has 16 amino acids. V lost 0 bases and J lost 3, with 13 bases in between. Germline V gives CDR1 SGDLS, CDR2 YYNGEE. Here the CDR3 reads CASSVEGQRYYNEQFF. The CDR3 DNA sequence: TGTGCCAGCAGCGTAGAGGGACAACGATACTACAATGAGCAGTTCTTC.

The V gene is TRBV27, the J gene TRBJ2-5; D is unresolved. Germline V gene data show CDR1 as MNHEY and CDR2 as SMNVEV (reference sequence). This CDR3 is built from 14 residues. Trimming stripped 3 bases from V and 5 bases from J, with 13 bases between. The CDR3 loop reads CASSFLPSRETQYF. For the CDR3, the DNA is TGTGCCAGCAGTTTTCTGCCCTCCAGGGAGACCCAGTACTTC.

The chain has TRBV4-2 and TRBJ1-2; TRBD1 might be the D (6 bases). The CDR3 spans 14 residues. Germline CDR1 LGHNA, CDR2 YNFKEQ. Trimming cost V 3 bases and J 5 bases, with 13 bases left between them. The CDR3 loop is CASSQDLTGYGYTF. CDR3 DNA sequence: TGTGCCAGCAGCCAGGACTTGACAGGTTATGGCTACACCTTC.

This chain joins TRBV20-1 and TRBJ1-6; 8 bases fit TRBD1. CDR3 length: 16 amino acids. In germline, CDR1 is DFQATT, CDR2 SNEGSKA (reference sequence). J was trimmed by 3 bases and V by 3 bases; bases with no gene match: 7. CDR3 nucleotides: TGCAGTGCTAGTTGGGATACAGGGGGCTATAATTCACCCCTCCACTTT. Translating gives CSASWDTGGYNSPLHF.

The chain joins TRBV7-2 to TRBJ2-7, with 9 positions matching TRBD2. Germline CDR1 is SGHTA and CDR2 is FQGNSA. The J segment lost 7 bases and the V segment lost 2 bases, leaving 12 bases of the junction unmatched. CDR3 length: 16 residues. CDR3 sequence: CASSLYEVAGVGEQYF. Here the CDR3 DNA reads TGTGCCAGCAGCTTATACGAGGTAGCGGGAGTAGGGGAGCAGTACTTC.

The chain uses TRBV7-9 and TRBJ1-1; possibly TRBD1 for D (5 bases). Germline V gene lookup returns CDR1 SEHNR and CDR2 FQNEAQ (reference sequence). This CDR3 has 13 residues. V was pared by 6 bases and J by 1 base, with 9 bases between. CDR3 in amino acids: CASSQGQNTEAFF. CDR3 DNA: TGTGCCAGCAGTCAAGGACAGAACACTGAAGCTTTCTTT.

V is TRBV7-3 and J is TRBJ2-7, with D maybe TRBD2 (6 bases). V shed 2 bases and J shed 5 bases, with 16 bases lying between them. Germline CDR1 and CDR2: SGHTA and FQGTGA. The CDR3 is 15 amino acids. The CDR3 sequence: CASSLFGRESDEQYF. The CDR3 region has the DNA TGTGCCAGCAGCTTATTCGGACGGGAGAGCGACGAGCAGTACTTC.

The rearrangement uses TRBV28 and TRBJ2-5, with D maybe TRBD2 (6 bases). Germline V gene data show CDR1 as MDHEN and CDR2 as SYDVKM. This CDR3 is 13 amino acids long. V was trimmed by 3 bases and J by 7 bases, leaving 12 bases between them. This CDR3 reads CASSLPMEGTQYF. In nucleotides, the CDR3 is TGTGCCAGCAGTTTGCCCATGGAGGGGACCCAGTACTTC.

This chain joins TRBV2 and TRBJ2-7, with 10 bases lining up with TRBD1. The CDR3 is made up of 15 amino acids. J was trimmed by 4 bases and V by 6 bases; bases with no gene match: 9. The germline V gene has CDR1 SNHLY and CDR2 FYNNEI. In DNA, the CDR3 is TGTGCCAGCAGGTCAGGACAGGGGGGTCGATACGAGCAGTACTTC. Translated: CASRSGQGGRYEQYF.

This chain uses TRBV19 with TRBJ2-1, with 8 bases lining up with TRBD1. V was pared by 7 bases and J by 6 bases, with 8 bases of the junction left unmatched. Germline CDR1 LNHDA, CDR2 SQIVND (reference sequence). This CDR3 spans 14 amino acids. CDR3 sequence reads: CASNGDRTLNEQFF. For the CDR3, the DNA is TGTGCCAGTAACGGGGACAGGACCCTCAATGAGCAGTTCTTC.

The chain has TRBV28 and TRBJ2-7; D gene ambiguous. Trimming shortened V by 8 bases and J by 2 bases, and 10 bases separated the two germline ends. Germline V gene lookup returns CDR1 MDHEN and CDR2 SYDVKM. CDR3 size: 12 residues. CDR3 in DNA: TGTGCCAGCGCCCACGCGGCCTACGAGCAGTACTTC. Its protein product is CASAHAAYEQYF. The full variable domain, completed using reference TRBV28 and TRBJ2-7, is DVKVTQSSRYLVKRTGEKVFLECVQDMDHENMFWYRQDPGLGLRLIYFSYDVKMKEKGDIPEGYSVSREKKERFSLILESASTNQTSMYLCASAHAAYEQYFGPGTRLTVT.

The rearrangement links TRBV6-5 to TRBJ1-4, with a weak D call TRBD1 (5 bases). The germline V gene has CDR1 MNHEY and CDR2 SVGAGI. V lost 7 bases and J lost 0, with 12 bases in between. This CDR3 has 15 residues. The CDR3 nucleotides are TGTGCCAGCACCCCCAACAGGCCAACTAATGAAAAACTGTTTTTT. Translation gives CASTPNRPTNEKLFF.

V gene TRBV7-8 combines with J gene TRBJ2-5, with 7 bases that match TRBD1. The V and J ends lost 1 base and 5 bases, in that order; junction bases with no gene match: 4. Germline V gene sequence: CDR1 SGHVS, CDR2 FQNEAQ. The CDR3 is 14 amino acids. For the CDR3, the DNA is TGTGCCAGCAGCTTAGAAGGGGGCCGGGAGACCCAGTACTTC. Protein: CASSLEGGRETQYF. Based on the CDR3 plus reference TRBV7-8 and TRBJ2-5, the full variable domain is GAGVSQSPRYKVAKRGQDVALRCDPISGHVSLFWYQQALGQGPEFLTYFQNEAQLDKSGLPSDRFFAERPEGSVSTLKIQRTQQEDSAVYLCASSLEGGRETQYFGPGTRLLVL.

The CDR3 is CASSLEAGGFYEQYF. CDR3 DNA: TGTGCCAGCAGCTTAGAGGCAGGGGGCTTCTACGAGCAGTACTTC. The chain combines TRBV11-1 with TRBJ2-7; TRBD1 matches 8 bases. This CDR3 is 15 amino acids long. In germline, CDR1 is SGHAT, CDR2 FQDESV (reference sequence). The junction had 5 bases not matched to a gene; V was cut back by 1 base and J by 3 bases.